This TCR beta chain was recovered during a study of T cell responses to AZD1222 COVID-19 vaccine. Looking at the study overall: Second-dose intervals near 4 or 12 weeks were combined. Overall study results and limits: Targets within unmutated variant regions were reportedly found for nearly half of spike-specific TCRs. The study found Spike-specific TCR breadth and depth rose after two AZD1222 doses. No day 14 peak samples; only post-peak repertoires were characterized.

This CDR3 is 14 amino acids long. Repertoires were generated with immunoSEQ multiplex PCR, while TCRdb's copy carries only in-frame clones and drops some. The sample shows over 150,000 clones, 85% to 90% of them seen only once. Regarding this clone: Its cognate antigen is unknown.

Sequences were derived from peripheral blood, sampled on day 0 of AZD1222 vaccination. The sequence derives from an adult in good health. The chain couples TRBV21-1 to TRBJ1-5; TRBD1 is taken as the D call from the table, unchecked against the DNA. TRBV21-1 is shown as a pseudogene. CDR3 sequence (DNA): TGTGCCAGCAGCAACAAGAGGGGGCCTCTTCCCCAGCATTTT. Translated, it gives CASSNKRGPLPQHF.